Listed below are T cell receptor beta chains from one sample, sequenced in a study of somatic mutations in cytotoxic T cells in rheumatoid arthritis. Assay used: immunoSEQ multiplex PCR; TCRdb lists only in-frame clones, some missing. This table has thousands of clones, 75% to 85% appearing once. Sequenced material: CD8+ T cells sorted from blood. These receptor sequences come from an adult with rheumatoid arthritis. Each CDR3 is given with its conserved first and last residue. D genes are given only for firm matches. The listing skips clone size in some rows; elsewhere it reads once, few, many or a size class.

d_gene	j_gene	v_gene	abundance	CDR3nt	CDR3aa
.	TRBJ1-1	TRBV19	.	TGTGCCAGTAGCCTTTTGCATCGGACTGAAGCTTTCTTT	CASSLLHRTEAFF
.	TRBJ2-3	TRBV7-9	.	TGTGCCAGCAGCTTAGCGGGAGGCGGAGGGGGGCCCAGGGATACGCAGTATTTT	CASSLAGGGGGPRDTQYF
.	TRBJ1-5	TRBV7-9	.	TGTGCCAGCAGCCCGCTGACAGGAGGCAATCAGCCCCAGCATTTT	CASSPLTGGNQPQHF
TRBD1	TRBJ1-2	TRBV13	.	TGTGCCAGCAGCTTAGGGTGGGCCGGGACAGGCGGAATTCCGGACTATGGCTACACCTTC	CASSLGWAGTGGIPDYGYTF
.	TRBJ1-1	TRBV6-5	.	TGTGCCAGCAACCGGGACCGAACAGGGACTGAAGCTTTCTTT	CASNRDRTGTEAFF
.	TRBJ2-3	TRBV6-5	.	TGTGCCAGCAGTTCATCATGGACAAGGAGCACAGATACGCAGTATTTT	CASSSSWTRSTDTQYF
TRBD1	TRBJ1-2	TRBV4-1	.	TGCGCCAGCAGCCAAGTTACCACCGGGACAGGTCCTAACTATGGCTACACCTTC	CASSQVTTGTGPNYGYTF
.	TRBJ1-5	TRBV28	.	TGTGCCAGCAGTGGCCCGGAGGGTCTCGGTCAGCCCCAGCATTTT	CASSGPEGLGQPQHF
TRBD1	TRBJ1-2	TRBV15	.	TGTGCCACCAGCGAGGACAGGGGGACCCTTGGCTATGGCTACACCTTC	CATSEDRGTLGYGYTF
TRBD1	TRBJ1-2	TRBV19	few	TGTGCCAGTAGTATCGTGTCCGGGACAGGGGGCTCGCGAGGCTACACCTTC	CASSIVSGTGGSRGYTF
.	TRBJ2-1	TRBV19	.	TGTGCCAGTAGTATAGGAGGGTGGCTTGGCAATGAGCAGTTCTTC	CASSIGGWLGNEQFF
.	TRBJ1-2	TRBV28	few	TGTGCCAGCAGGGGGGGGAAGGGAGGAGGCTATGGCTACACCTTC	CASRGGKGGGYGYTF
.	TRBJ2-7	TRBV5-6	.	TGTGCCAGCAGTTCGAGCGGGTCCTACGAGCAGTACTTC	CASSSSGSYEQYF
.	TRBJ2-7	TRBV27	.	TGTGCCAGCAGTCTAACAGTATCTTTATACGAGCAGTACTTC	CASSLTVSLYEQYF
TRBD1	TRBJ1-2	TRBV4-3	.	TGCGCCAGCAGCCCTTATACAGGGGTTCCCTATGGCTACACCTTC	CASSPYTGVPYGYTF
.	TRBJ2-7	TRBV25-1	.	TGTGCCAGCAGTCCCTCCGTCGCTACCTACGAGCAGTACTTC	CASSPSVATYEQYF
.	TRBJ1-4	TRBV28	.	TGTGCCAGCAGTCAGTTAAATGAAAAACTGTTTTTT	CASSQLNEKLFF